This T cell receptor beta chain was sequenced in a study of CD8+CD57+ T cells in acquired aplastic anemia. Study-level information: DNA from sorted CD4+ and CD8+ cells averaged roughly 3.2 ug.

Whoever was chosen for sequencing had shown CD8+CD57+ cell expansion by flow cytometry. Severe acquired aplastic anemia was diagnosed in all patients. Untreated patients provided the blood samples, with no therapy given before sampling. This CDR3 region has 18 residues. The germline CDR1 and CDR2 sequences are SGHDN and FVKESK. The germline V and J ends were trimmed by 0 bases and 1 base, with 15 bases remaining between them. This clonotype was seen repeatedly, ten times or more. As yet, its antigen is unknown. Study-level points and caveats: The same twenty-nine CD8+ CDR3 sequences occurred in patients and in controls.

Genomic DNA templated the TCR beta VDJ and CDR3 profiling. TCRdb fed the reads into MiXCR, producing one record per CDR3 protein. The table has about 160,000 distinct CDR3 sequences, around half seen once. This receptor was obtained from a human donor with aplastic anemia. The material sequenced was sorted CD4+, CD8+, or CD8+CD57+ T cells (not recorded which) from PBMCs. V gene TRBV14 combines with J gene TRBJ2-2, with D possibly TRBD1 on 6 matching bases. The CDR3 protein is CASSQDNGRTENTGELFF. The CDR3 DNA follows: TGTGCCAGCAGCCAAGACAACGGAAGGACAGAGAACACCGGGGAGCTGTTTTTT.